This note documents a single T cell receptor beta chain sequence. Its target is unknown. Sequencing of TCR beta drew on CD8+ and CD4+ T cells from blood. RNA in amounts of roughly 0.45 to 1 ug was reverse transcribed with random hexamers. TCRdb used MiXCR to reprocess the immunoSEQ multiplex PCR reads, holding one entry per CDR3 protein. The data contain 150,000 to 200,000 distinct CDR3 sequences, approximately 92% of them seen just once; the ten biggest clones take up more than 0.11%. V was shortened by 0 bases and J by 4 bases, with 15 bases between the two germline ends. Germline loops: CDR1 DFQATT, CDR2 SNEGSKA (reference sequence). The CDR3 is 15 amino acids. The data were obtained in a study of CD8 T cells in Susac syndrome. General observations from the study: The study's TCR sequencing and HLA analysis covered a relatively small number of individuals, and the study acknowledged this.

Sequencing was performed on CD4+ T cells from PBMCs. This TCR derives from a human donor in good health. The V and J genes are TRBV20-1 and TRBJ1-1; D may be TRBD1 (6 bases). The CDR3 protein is CSAREGGRGPTEAFF. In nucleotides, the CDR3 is TGCAGTGCTAGAGAAGGGGGGCGCGGTCCCACTGAAGCTTTCTTT.